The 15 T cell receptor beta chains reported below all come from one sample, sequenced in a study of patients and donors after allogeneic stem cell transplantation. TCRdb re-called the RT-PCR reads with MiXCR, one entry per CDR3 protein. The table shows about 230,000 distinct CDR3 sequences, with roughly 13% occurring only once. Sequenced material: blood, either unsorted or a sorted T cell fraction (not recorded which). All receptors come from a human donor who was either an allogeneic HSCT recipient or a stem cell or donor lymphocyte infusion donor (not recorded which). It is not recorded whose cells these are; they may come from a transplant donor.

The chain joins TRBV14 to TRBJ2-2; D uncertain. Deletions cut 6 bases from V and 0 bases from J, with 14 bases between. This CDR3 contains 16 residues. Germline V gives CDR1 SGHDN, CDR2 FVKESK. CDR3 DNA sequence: TGTGCCAGCAGTCGACTGACGCTGACGAACACCGGGGAGCTGTTTTTT. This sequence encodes CASSRLTLTNTGELFF.

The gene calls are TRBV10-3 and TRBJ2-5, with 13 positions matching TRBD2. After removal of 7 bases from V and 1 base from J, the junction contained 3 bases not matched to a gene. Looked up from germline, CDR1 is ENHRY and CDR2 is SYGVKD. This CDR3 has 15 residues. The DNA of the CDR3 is TGTGCCATCAAAGGACTAGCGGGGGCCCAAGAGACCCAGTACTTC. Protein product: CAIKGLAGAQETQYF.

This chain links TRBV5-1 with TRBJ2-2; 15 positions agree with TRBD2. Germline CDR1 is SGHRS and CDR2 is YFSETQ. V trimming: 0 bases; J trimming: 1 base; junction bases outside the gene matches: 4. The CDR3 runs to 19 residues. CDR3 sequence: CASSLDLGLAGGNTGELFF. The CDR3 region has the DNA TGCGCCAGCAGCTTGGATCTGGGACTAGCGGGGGGGAACACCGGGGAGCTGTTTTTT.

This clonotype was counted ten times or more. This chain's CDR3 is CSVVLQQGENTEAFF. DNA for the CDR3: TGCAGCGTTGTACTCCAACAGGGCGAAAACACTGAAGCTTTCTTT. The genes are TRBV29-1 and TRBJ1-1; TRBD1 might be the D (6 bases). Germline CDR1 reads SQVTM; CDR2 reads ANQGSEA. Deletions cut 4 bases from V and 2 bases from J, with 17 bases between. The CDR3 contains 15 residues.

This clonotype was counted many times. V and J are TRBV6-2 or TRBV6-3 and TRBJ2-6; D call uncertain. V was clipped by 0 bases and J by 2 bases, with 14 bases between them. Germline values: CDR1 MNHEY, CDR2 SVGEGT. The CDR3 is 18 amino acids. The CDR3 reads CASSYSTGRIPGANVLTF. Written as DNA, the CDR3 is TGTGCCAGCAGTTACTCGACGGGCAGGATCCCTGGGGCCAACGTCCTGACTTTC.

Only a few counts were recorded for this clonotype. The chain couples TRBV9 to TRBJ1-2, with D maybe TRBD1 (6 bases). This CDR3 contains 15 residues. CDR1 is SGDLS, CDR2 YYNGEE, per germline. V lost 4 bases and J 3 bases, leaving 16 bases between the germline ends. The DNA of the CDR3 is TGTGCCAGCAGCAGGGGGGGGGGCGCCCACTATGGCTACACCTTC. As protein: CASSRGGGAHYGYTF.

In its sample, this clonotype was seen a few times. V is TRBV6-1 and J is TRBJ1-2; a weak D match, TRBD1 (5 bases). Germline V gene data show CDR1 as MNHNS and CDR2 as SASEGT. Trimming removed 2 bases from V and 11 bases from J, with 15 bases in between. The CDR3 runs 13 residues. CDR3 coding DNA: TGTGCCAGCAGTGAATTGAACGAGGGGACTTACACCTTC. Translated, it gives CASSELNEGTYTF.

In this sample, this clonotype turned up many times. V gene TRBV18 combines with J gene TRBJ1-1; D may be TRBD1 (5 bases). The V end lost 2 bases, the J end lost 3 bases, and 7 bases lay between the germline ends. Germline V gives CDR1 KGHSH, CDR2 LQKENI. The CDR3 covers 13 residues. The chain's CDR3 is CASSPWGYTEAFF. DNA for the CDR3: TGTGCCAGCTCACCATGGGGGTACACTGAAGCTTTCTTT.

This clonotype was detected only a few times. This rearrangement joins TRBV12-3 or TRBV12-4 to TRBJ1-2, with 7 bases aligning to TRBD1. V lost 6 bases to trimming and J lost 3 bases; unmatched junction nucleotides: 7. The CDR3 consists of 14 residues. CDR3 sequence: CASSFTGDHYGYTF. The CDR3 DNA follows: TGTGCCAGCAGCTTCACAGGGGACCACTATGGCTACACCTTC.

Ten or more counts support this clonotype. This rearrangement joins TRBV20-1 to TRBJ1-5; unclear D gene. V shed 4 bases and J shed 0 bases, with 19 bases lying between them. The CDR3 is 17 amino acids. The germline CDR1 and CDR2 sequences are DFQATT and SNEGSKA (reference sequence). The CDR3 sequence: CSATDQDAGYSNQPQHF. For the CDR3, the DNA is TGCAGTGCTACCGACCAGGACGCGGGGTATAGCAATCAGCCCCAGCATTTT.

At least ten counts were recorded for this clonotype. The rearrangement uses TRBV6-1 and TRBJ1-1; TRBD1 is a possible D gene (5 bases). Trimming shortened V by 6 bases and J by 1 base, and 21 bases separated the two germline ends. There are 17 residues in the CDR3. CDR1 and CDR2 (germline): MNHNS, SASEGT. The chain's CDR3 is CASSPWGTRRPNTEAFF. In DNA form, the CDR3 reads TGTGCCAGCAGCCCCTGGGGCACAAGAAGACCGAACACTGAAGCTTTCTTT.

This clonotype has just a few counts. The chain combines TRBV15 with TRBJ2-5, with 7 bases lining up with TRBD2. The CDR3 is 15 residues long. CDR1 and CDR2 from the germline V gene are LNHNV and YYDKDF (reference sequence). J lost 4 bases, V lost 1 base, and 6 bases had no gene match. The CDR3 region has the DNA TGTGCCACCAGCAGAGCCGGGACTACGGTAGAGACCCAGTACTTC. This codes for CATSRAGTTVETQYF.

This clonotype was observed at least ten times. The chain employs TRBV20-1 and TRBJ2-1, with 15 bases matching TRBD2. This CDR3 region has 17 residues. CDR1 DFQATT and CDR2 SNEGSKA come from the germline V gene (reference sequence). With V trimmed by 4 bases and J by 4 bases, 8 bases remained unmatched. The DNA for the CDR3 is TGCAGTGCTACCGGACTAGCGGGGGGGCGGACTTACAATGAGCAGTTCTTC. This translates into CSATGLAGGRTYNEQFF.

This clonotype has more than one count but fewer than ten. This chain's CDR3 is CASSFRQALHSGANVLTF. In DNA, the CDR3 is TGTGCCAGCAGCTTTAGACAGGCCTTACACTCTGGGGCCAACGTCCTGACTTTC. This chain joins TRBV11-1 and TRBJ2-6, with TRBD1 as a possible D gene (6 bases). The CDR3 length is 18 residues. V was shortened by 3 bases and J by 0 bases, with 15 bases between the two germline ends. CDR1 is SGHAT and CDR2 is FQDESV in the germline V gene (reference sequence).

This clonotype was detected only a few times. CDR3 sequence (DNA): TGTGCCAGCAGCCCAGGACAGGCCACCGGGGAGCTGTTTTTT. It encodes CASSPGQATGELFF. The chain uses TRBV11-1 and TRBJ2-2, with 7 positions matching TRBD1. V gave up 5 bases and J gave up 4 bases; unmatched junction bases: 4. Germline values: CDR1 SGHAT, CDR2 FQDESV (reference sequence). This CDR3 has 14 amino acids.